The 27 T cell receptor beta chains below all came from one sample that was sequenced in a study of T cell clones after liver transplantation. Sequencing was performed with immunoSEQ multiplex PCR; in TCRdb, only in-frame clones are kept and a portion is missing. This table has roughly 15,000 clones, around 82% appearing once. Sequencing was performed on CD8+ T cells from blood, taken roughly 50 months after liver transplant. These receptors all stem from a human patient who received a liver transplant. Some of the T cells may derive from the graft donor.

The rearrangement joins TRBV6-5 to TRBJ2-2; 9 bases are a match to TRBD1. CDR1 is MNHEY and CDR2 is SVGAGI in the germline V gene. This CDR3 spans 14 amino acids. V shed 6 bases and J 7 bases; nucleotides not matched to a gene: 6. CDR3 region: CASRWDREGGELFF. CDR3 DNA: TGTGCCAGCAGATGGGACAGGGAGGGCGGGGAGCTGTTTTTT.

The chain links TRBV7-6 to TRBJ1-1, with D unclear. Germline CDR1 and CDR2: SGHVS and FNYEAQ. V was trimmed by 6 bases and J by 4 bases, leaving 12 bases between them. The CDR3 sequence is 13 residues long. The CDR3 DNA sequence: TGTGCCAGCAGTGACGGATACCCCACTGAAGCTTTCTTT. Translated: CASSDGYPTEAFF. The entire variable domain, with the rest obtained from reference TRBV7-6 and TRBJ1-1, is as follows: GAGVSQSPRYKVTKRGQDVALRCDPISGHVSLYWYRQALGQGPEFLTYFNYEAQQDKSGLPNDRFSAERPEGSISTLTIQRTEQRDSAMYRCASSDGYPTEAFFGQGTRLTVV.

The chain recombines TRBV27 with TRBJ2-7, with a possible D match to TRBD2 (5 bases). This CDR3 contains 12 residues. CDR1 MNHEY and CDR2 SMNVEV come from the germline V gene (reference sequence). V was cut by 6 bases and J by 3 bases, with 9 bases left in between. The CDR3 bases are TGTGCCAGCAGATCCGACTACTACGAGCAGTACTTC. It is translated as CASRSDYYEQYF.

The chain recombines TRBV7-9 with TRBJ1-2; TRBD1 might be the D (6 bases). The CDR3 runs to 15 residues. V lost 1 base, J lost 7 bases, and 16 bases lay in between. CDR1 and CDR2 from the germline V gene are SEHNR and FQNEAQ (reference sequence). CDR3 nucleotides: TGTGCCAGCAGCTTAGTTAACAGGGATATGGGTGGCTACACCTTC. Its protein is CASSLVNRDMGGYTF.

The chain is built from TRBV18 and TRBJ1-5; unclear D gene. The CDR3 runs to 13 residues. Per the germline V gene, CDR1 is KGHSH and CDR2 is LQKENI. Trimming took off 3 bases at V and 7 bases at J, with 10 bases between the two ends. CDR3 DNA: TGTGCCAGCTCACCGGAAGCAGGCCAGCCCCAGCATTTT. The encoded protein is CASSPEAGQPQHF.

By sample fraction, this clone is medium-sized. This sequence joins TRBV13 and TRBJ1-1; no firm D call. Germline assignment: CDR1 PRHDT and CDR2 FYEKMQ (reference sequence). V was trimmed by 4 bases and J by 11 bases, leaving 11 bases between them. CDR3 size: 11 residues. The CDR3 reads CASSSLPLAFF. Here the CDR3 DNA reads TGTGCCAGCAGCTCCTTGCCTTTGGCTTTCTTT.

In this sample, this clone turned up a few times. The J gene is TRBJ2-6, the V gene TRBV5-4; 12 bases map to TRBD2. In germline, CDR1 is SGHNT, CDR2 YYREEE (reference sequence). CDR3 length equals 18 residues. The trim removed 3 bases at V and 2 bases at J, leaving 6 bases unmatched. The CDR3 sequence: CASSSGLAGRAGANVLTF. For the CDR3, the DNA is TGTGCCAGCAGCTCCGGACTAGCGGGAAGGGCTGGGGCCAACGTCCTGACTTTC.

This sequence joins TRBV2 and TRBJ2-1; TRBD2 matches 7 bases. With 8 bases clipped from V and 0 bases from J, the junction kept 13 bases outside the gene matches. The germline CDR1 and CDR2 sequences are SNHLY and FYNNEI. CDR3 length: 17 residues. CDR3 coding DNA: TGTGCCAGCCGCGTTCGGGGGAGGGATAGCTCCTACAATGAGCAGTTCTTC. Protein: CASRVRGRDSSYNEQFF.

This sequence joins TRBV7-9 and TRBJ2-1, with TRBD2 identical over 11 bases. The CDR3 spans 15 residues. V lost 5 bases, J lost 4 bases, and 4 bases stayed unmatched. The germline CDR1 and CDR2 sequences are SEHNR and FQNEAQ (reference sequence). The CDR3 sequence is CASSPGLAGYNEQFF. CDR3 bases: TGTGCCAGCAGCCCCGGACTAGCGGGTTACAATGAGCAGTTCTTC.

CDR3 in amino acids: CASSRGADTQYF. CDR3 in DNA: TGTGCCAGCAGTCGCGGGGCAGATACGCAGTATTTT. This rearrangement joins TRBV2 to TRBJ2-3, with D possibly matching TRBD2 (6 bases). Germline CDR1 and CDR2: SNHLY and FYNNEI. The CDR3 consists of 12 residues. V was shortened by 5 bases and J by 4 bases, with 7 bases between the two germline ends. The variable domain in full, completed from reference TRBV2 and TRBJ2-3, reads EPEVTQTPSHQVTQMGQEVILRCVPISNHLYFYWYRQILGQKVEFLVSFYNNEISEKSEIFDDQFSVERPDGSNFTLKIRSTKLEDSAMYFCASSRGADTQYFGPGTRLTVL.

The chain is built from TRBV10-3 and TRBJ1-1, with TRBD1 identical over 11 bases. The ends lost 3 bases at V and 4 bases at J; junction bases unmatched: 4. CDR1 is ENHRY and CDR2 is SYGVKD in the germline V gene. The CDR3 is 15 amino acids. The CDR3 protein is CAISEDGTGGTEAFF. Written as DNA, the CDR3 is TGTGCCATCAGTGAAGACGGGACAGGGGGCACTGAAGCTTTCTTT.

This clone occurred once. V and J are TRBV7-2 and TRBJ1-1; D is unclear. The V end lost 1 base, the J end lost 0 bases, and 9 bases lay between the germline ends. CDR1 and CDR2 (germline): SGHTA, FQGNSA. This CDR3 contains 15 residues. CDR3 region: CASSLGGGMNTEAFF. As DNA, the CDR3 is TGTGCCAGCAGCTTAGGTGGCGGAATGAACACTGAAGCTTTCTTT.

V is TRBV7-9 and J is TRBJ2-1; 8 nucleotides agree with TRBD2. The CDR3 is 16 amino acids. V lost 1 base to trimming and J lost 0 bases; unmatched junction nucleotides: 2. The germline CDR1 and CDR2 sequences are SEHNR and FQNEAQ (reference sequence). CDR3 DNA: TGTGCCAGCAGCTTAGATCTAGCGGGCTCCTACAATGAGCAGTTCTTC. Its protein product is CASSLDLAGSYNEQFF.

The rearrangement uses TRBV7-8 and TRBJ1-1; weak D call: TRBD1 (6 bases). Trimming took off 2 bases at V and 3 bases at J, with 13 bases between the two ends. There are 15 residues in the CDR3. CDR1 is SGHVS and CDR2 is FQNEAQ in the germline V gene. The CDR3 DNA follows: TGTGCCAGCAGCTTATATGAGGGGGGTTACACTGAAGCTTTCTTT. Encoded protein: CASSLYEGGYTEAFF.

The chain couples TRBV6-1 to TRBJ2-3; TRBD1 matches 10 bases. The germline V gene encodes CDR1 MNHNS and CDR2 SASEGT. This CDR3 has 14 residues. V shed 3 bases and J 3 bases; nucleotides not matched to a gene: 0. The chain's CDR3 is CASSEDRGTDTQYF. CDR3 bases: TGTGCCAGCAGTGAGGACAGGGGGACAGATACGCAGTATTTT.

The chain uses TRBV27 and TRBJ2-1; 11 bases are a match to TRBD2. CDR1 is MNHEY, CDR2 SMNVEV, per germline (reference sequence). CDR3 length: 18 residues. J gave up 3 bases and V 1 base, and 8 bases lay outside the gene matches. The CDR3, as DNA: TGTGCCAGCAGTTTATGGTCGCTAGCGGGAGGTATCTACAATGAGCAGTTCTTC. This codes for CASSLWSLAGGIYNEQFF.

The table lists this clone with a count of one. V is TRBV14 and J is TRBJ2-7; D is possibly TRBD2 (6 bases). V lost 1 base and J lost 3, with 13 bases in between. CDR3 size: 15 residues. Germline values: CDR1 SGHDN, CDR2 FVKESK. CDR3 protein: CASSQGGGAGYEQYF. The CDR3 region has the DNA TGTGCCAGCAGCCAAGGAGGAGGGGCGGGCTACGAGCAGTACTTC.

V is TRBV30 and J is TRBJ2-7, with 10 positions matching TRBD1. The length of the CDR3 is 14 residues. V dropped 3 bases and J dropped 6; count of bases not matched to a gene: 8. Per germline, CDR1 GTSNPN and CDR2 SVGIG (reference sequence). The CDR3 DNA sequence: TGTGCCTGGAGAGGGGACAGGGGTTGGTCCGAGCAGTACTTC. It yields the protein CAWRGDRGWSEQYF.

The rearrangement links TRBV7-7 to TRBJ2-3, with D perhaps TRBD2 (6 bases). Germline CDR1 and CDR2: SSHAT and FNYEAQ (reference sequence). The CDR3 is made up of 11 amino acids. V was shortened by 8 bases and J by 8 bases, with 11 bases between the two germline ends. The CDR3 DNA reads TGTGCCAGCGTTATCGGGGGTACGCAGTATTTT. This encodes CASVIGGTQYF.

The CDR3 DNA is TGTGCCAGCAGGAGGGGTAACAGGGTCCCTAATGAAAAACTGTTTTTT. It specifies CASRRGNRVPNEKLFF. The chain employs TRBV27 and TRBJ1-4; a possible D gene is TRBD1 (6 bases). This CDR3 region has 16 residues. Looked up from germline, CDR1 is MNHEY and CDR2 is SMNVEV (reference sequence). V was shortened by 6 bases and J by 3 bases, with 17 bases between the two germline ends.

A remark on this clone: The junction differs from germline at one of its ends, possibly a read error. The rearrangement links TRBV4-2 to TRBJ2-7, with 7 nucleotides matching TRBD1. Germline V gene data show CDR1 as LGHNA and CDR2 as YNFKEQ. The CDR3 is made up of 16 amino acids. CDR3 bases: TGTGCCAGCAGCCAAGATCCAGGGACAGCCTCCTACAAGCAGTACTTC. Encoded protein: CASSQDPGTASYKQYF.

The chain links TRBV9 to TRBJ1-3; D is perhaps TRBD1 (6 bases). V was shortened by 3 bases and J by 4 bases, with 17 bases between the two germline ends. This CDR3 region has 16 residues. Per germline, CDR1 SGDLS and CDR2 YYNGEE. The CDR3 DNA reads as TGTGCCAGCAGCGACATACAGGGAGGACCAGGAAACACCATATATTTT. The encoded protein is CASSDIQGGPGNTIYF.

V usage is TRBV19 and J usage is TRBJ2-2; maybe TRBD2 (6 bases). This CDR3 region has 15 residues. Germline V gene data show CDR1 as LNHDA and CDR2 as SQIVND (reference sequence). The germline V and J ends were trimmed by 3 bases and 1 base, with 9 bases remaining between them. The CDR3 region is CASSMGLMNTGELFF. The CDR3 bases are TGTGCCAGTAGTATGGGACTTATGAACACCGGGGAGCTGTTTTTT.

The chain employs TRBV14 and TRBJ2-5; D is uncertain. This CDR3 spans 13 amino acids. Germline V gene sequence: CDR1 SGHDN, CDR2 FVKESK. The ends were cut back, 1 base at V and 5 bases at J, with 8 bases in the middle. CDR3 nucleotide sequence: TGTGCCAGCAGCCAAGTTAACGTGGAGACCCAGTACTTC. It codes for CASSQVNVETQYF.

The chain has TRBV6-1 and TRBJ2-7; TRBD1 matches 7 bases. The V gene's germline CDR1 is MNHNS and CDR2 SASEGT. Trimming cost V 4 bases and J 4 bases; bases outside gene matches: 1. The CDR3 has 12 amino acids. CDR3 loop: CASSGDRYEQYF. CDR3 bases: TGTGCCAGCAGTGGGGACAGATACGAGCAGTACTTC.

This clone was seen only a few times. The chain has TRBV6-5 and TRBJ2-1, with a weak D call TRBD2 (6 bases). Germline V gene sequence: CDR1 MNHEY, CDR2 SVGAGI. This CDR3 region has 14 residues. V was clipped by 5 bases and J by 8 bases, with 16 bases between them. The DNA of the CDR3 is TGTGCCAGCAGTCCCTCCGGGGGACTCGATGAGCAGTTCTTC. It specifies CASSPSGGLDEQFF.

The gene calls are TRBV6-5 and TRBJ1-3, with D hard to call. Per the germline V gene, CDR1 is MNHEY and CDR2 is SVGAGI. This CDR3 has 14 amino acids. The V end was cut by 2 bases, the J end by 2 bases, with 7 bases between. The CDR3 sequence: CASSYGGAGNTIYF. The CDR3 DNA follows: TGTGCCAGCAGTTACGGAGGAGCTGGAAACACCATATATTTT.